The next 27 T cell receptor beta chains were all read from a single sample in a study of blood T cell repertoires in COVID-19. Assay: immunoSEQ multiplex PCR; the TCRdb copy retains only in-frame clones and omits some. The table shows 110,000 or so clones, with 85% to 90% occurring only once. The specimen was peripheral blood. The receptors were gathered from a man between 60 and 75 years old with acute or convalescent COVID-19.

The chain employs TRBV27 and TRBJ1-5; no definite D call. V lost 5 bases, J lost 6 bases, and 11 bases lay in between. CDR1 is MNHEY and CDR2 is SMNVEV in the germline V gene (reference sequence). This CDR3 contains 13 residues. CDR3 loop: CASSPNPSQPQHF. The CDR3 bases are TGTGCCAGCAGTCCCAACCCTAGTCAGCCCCAGCATTTT.

The rearrangement links TRBV6-2 or TRBV6-3 to TRBJ2-1; 15 bases are shared with TRBD2. Germline V gene sequence: CDR1 MNHEY, CDR2 SVGEGT. With 5 bases clipped from V and 9 bases from J, the junction kept 11 bases outside the gene matches. CDR3 length: 17 amino acids. DNA for the CDR3: TGTGCCAGCAGTACCCCGGGACTAGCGGGAGGATCAGGTGAGCAGTTCTTC. It specifies CASSTPGLAGGSGEQFF.

V gene TRBV4-3 combines with J gene TRBJ1-2, with 8 bases lining up with TRBD1. The germline V gene has CDR1 LGHNA and CDR2 YSLEER. The CDR3 runs to 14 residues. Trimming removed 4 bases from V and 4 bases from J; junction bases left unmatched: 5. The CDR3, as DNA: TGCGCCAGCAGCCCAGGGACAGGAGGCTATGGCTACACCTTC. Translating gives CASSPGTGGYGYTF.

The rearrangement uses TRBV11-2 and TRBJ2-4, with TRBD2 matching over 7 bases. V shed 0 bases, J shed 4 bases, and the junction held 18 bases outside the gene matches. CDR1 is SGHAT, CDR2 FQNNGV, per germline. CDR3 length equals 20 residues. The DNA for the CDR3 is TGTGCCAGCAGCTTAGATGGGCGGGGGAGACCGGAGGACCCGAAAAACATTCAGTACTTC. It codes for CASSLDGRGRPEDPKNIQYF.

This clone appeared a single time. The J gene is TRBJ2-1, the V gene TRBV19; 10 bases align to TRBD2. Germline V gene data show CDR1 as LNHDA and CDR2 as SQIVND (reference sequence). V shed 7 bases and J 7 bases; nucleotides not matched to a gene: 4. The CDR3 totals 13 residues. CDR3 nucleotides: TGTGCCAGTAACAGCGGGAGGGGAAATGAGCAGTTCTTC. Amino acids: CASNSGRGNEQFF.

The gene calls are TRBV7-2 and TRBJ1-5; 7 bases line up with TRBD1. This CDR3 region has 16 residues. In germline, CDR1 is SGHTA, CDR2 FQGNSA. Trimming removed 5 bases from V and 2 bases from J; junction bases left unmatched: 9. The CDR3 coding sequence is TGTGCCAGCAGCCCCCGACAGGGACCAGGCAATCAGCCCCAGCATTTT. Translating it yields CASSPRQGPGNQPQHF.

The V call is TRBV18, the J call TRBJ1-5; a possible D gene is TRBD1 (6 bases). This CDR3 is built from 15 residues. Trimming removed 2 bases from V and 2 bases from J, with 10 bases in between. The germline CDR1 and CDR2 sequences are KGHSH and LQKENI. CDR3 sequence reads: CASSPARQGNQPQHF. The CDR3 DNA sequence: TGTGCCAGCTCACCAGCTCGACAGGGCAATCAGCCCCAGCATTTT.

V is TRBV11-1 and J is TRBJ2-1, with 9 bases matching TRBD2. V lost 4 bases and J lost 2; bases outside the gene matches: 6. CDR3 length: 16 residues. Germline CDR1 reads SGHAT; CDR2 reads FQDESV (reference sequence). In DNA, the CDR3 is TGTGCCAGCAGCTCGACTAGCGGAGGGGCCTACAATGAGCAGTTCTTC. As protein: CASSSTSGGAYNEQFF.

The rearrangement uses TRBV6-4 and TRBJ2-3, with a tentative D call TRBD2 (6 bases). Trimming stripped 4 bases from V and 2 bases from J, with 10 bases between. The CDR3 spans 14 residues. Germline V CDR1 and CDR2: MRHNA, SNTAGT. The CDR3 DNA follows: TGTGCCAGCAGTGCCGGGAGAGACACAGATACGCAGTATTTT. This translates into CASSAGRDTDTQYF.

V gene TRBV11-3 combines with J gene TRBJ2-1; no clear D gene. The ends were cut back, 0 bases at V and 6 bases at J, with 6 bases in the middle. CDR1 SGHNT and CDR2 YENEEA come from the germline V gene. CDR3 size: 13 residues. The chain's CDR3 is CASSLDNFNEQFF. CDR3 DNA sequence: TGTGCCAGCAGCTTAGATAATTTCAATGAGCAGTTCTTC.

V is TRBV12-2 and J is TRBJ2-7; whether TRBD1, the table's D call, matches the DNA was not checked. TRBV12-2 is labeled a pseudogene. The CDR3 covers 18 residues. The CDR3 DNA is TGTGCAAGTCGCAAGGGCAGGGGGACTCTGAGCCCTCCCCACGAGCAGTACTTC. Translated, it gives CASRKGRGTLSPPHEQYF.

The chain joins TRBV6-5 to TRBJ1-1; 7 bases line up with TRBD1. CDR3 length: 12 residues. The germline CDR1 and CDR2 sequences are MNHEY and SVGAGI. V shed 6 bases, J shed 7 bases, and the junction held 5 bases outside the gene matches. CDR3 in amino acids: CASSRTGGEAFF. The DNA of the CDR3 is TGTGCCAGCAGCCGGACAGGCGGTGAAGCTTTCTTT.

This chain joins TRBV7-2 and TRBJ2-1, with TRBD2 matching 7 bases. V shed 5 bases, J shed 5 bases, and the junction held 9 bases outside the gene matches. The CDR3 runs 15 residues. Germline V gene sequence: CDR1 SGHTA, CDR2 FQGNSA. The CDR3 protein is CASSLGRLAHNEQFF. The CDR3 region has the DNA TGTGCCAGCAGCCTTGGCAGACTAGCCCACAATGAGCAGTTCTTC. The complete variable domain, with remaining parts taken from reference TRBV7-2 and TRBJ2-1, reads GAGVSQSPSNKVTEKGKDVELRCDPISGHTALYWYRQSLGQGLEFLIYFQGNSAPDKSGLPSDRFSAERTGGSVSTLTIQRTQQEDSAVYLCASSLGRLAHNEQFFGPGTRLTVL.

This chain uses TRBV7-7 with TRBJ2-1; 7 nucleotides agree with TRBD2. The ends lost 5 bases at V and 4 bases at J; junction bases unmatched: 11. The V gene's germline CDR1 is SSHAT and CDR2 FNYEAQ (reference sequence). This CDR3 comprises 16 residues. The CDR3 DNA sequence: TGTGCCAGCAGCCCTCTTGGAGCGGGAAGGTACAATGAGCAGTTCTTC. Protein: CASSPLGAGRYNEQFF.

In this sample, this clone turned up a few times. This sequence joins TRBV7-2 and TRBJ2-3; D possibly corresponds to TRBD1 (6 bases). With 5 bases removed from V and 3 bases from J, the gap between germline ends came to 15 bases. This CDR3 spans 15 amino acids. Germline loops: CDR1 SGHTA, CDR2 FQGNSA. The CDR3 reads CASSGVGRGTDTQYF. The CDR3 DNA sequence: TGTGCCAGCAGCGGGGTAGGAAGGGGGACAGATACGCAGTATTTT.

CDR3 residues: CAGTGALNTGELFF. CDR3 coding DNA: TGTGCCGGCACAGGGGCCCTGAACACCGGGGAGCTGTTTTTT. V usage is TRBV2 and J usage is TRBJ2-2; 7 nucleotides match TRBD1. The CDR3 is 14 amino acids. The J segment lost 1 base and the V segment lost 11 bases, leaving 7 bases of the junction unmatched. Germline loops: CDR1 SNHLY, CDR2 FYNNEI.

The genes are TRBV18 and TRBJ2-1; TRBD2 matches 9 bases. The CDR3 runs 19 residues. Germline values: CDR1 KGHSH, CDR2 LQKENI. The V gene end was trimmed by 4 bases and the J gene end by 6 bases; junction bases not matched to a gene: 19. CDR3 residues: CASSRHHEYSGRPANEQFF. In nucleotides, the CDR3 is TGTGCCAGCTCACGACACCACGAGTATAGCGGGAGACCCGCCAATGAGCAGTTCTTC. Based on the CDR3 plus reference TRBV18 and TRBJ2-1, the full variable domain is NAGVMQNPRHLVRRRGQEARLRCSPMKGHSHVYWYRQLPEEGLKFMVYLQKENIIDESGMPKERFSAEFPKEGPSILRIQQVVRGDSAAYFCASSRHHEYSGRPANEQFFGPGTRLTVL.

V usage is TRBV28 and J usage is TRBJ2-7, with 9 bases fitting TRBD1. The J segment lost 5 bases and the V segment lost 3 bases, leaving 8 bases of the junction unmatched. Looked up from germline, CDR1 is MDHEN and CDR2 is SYDVKM. This CDR3 is 15 amino acids long. The CDR3 spells CASSLGQGIPHEQYF. The CDR3 region has the DNA TGTGCCAGCAGTTTGGGACAGGGAATCCCCCACGAGCAGTACTTC.

V gene TRBV11-2 combines with J gene TRBJ2-6; D may be TRBD2 (5 bases). Trimming removed 4 bases at V and 2 bases at J, with 9 bases between. This CDR3 is built from 15 residues. Germline CDR1 SGHAT, CDR2 FQNNGV. The CDR3 spells CASSSLRAGANVLTF. CDR3 in DNA: TGTGCCAGCAGCTCTTTGCGGGCTGGGGCCAACGTCCTGACTTTC.

V and J are TRBV9 and TRBJ1-3; the D gene is possibly TRBD1 (6 bases). The CDR3 has 15 residues. CDR1 and CDR2 from the germline V gene are SGDLS and YYNGEE. V lost 2 bases and J lost 2, with 11 bases in between. CDR3 protein: CASSVEGTTGNTIYF. The CDR3, as DNA: TGTGCCAGCAGCGTCGAGGGGACAACTGGAAACACCATATATTTT.

The chain employs TRBV2 and TRBJ1-4, with D perhaps matching TRBD1 (6 bases). V lost 10 bases and J 0 bases, leaving 21 bases between the germline ends. The CDR3 consists of 17 residues. CDR1 is SNHLY and CDR2 is FYNNEI in the germline V gene. CDR3 loop: CAIDSWGGSATNEKLFF. Here the CDR3 DNA reads TGTGCCATCGATTCGTGGGGGGGCTCTGCAACTAATGAAAAACTGTTTTTT.

The rearrangement links TRBV13 to TRBJ2-3, with D possibly TRBD2 on 6 matching bases. The CDR3 length is 15 residues. Germline V gene sequence: CDR1 PRHDT, CDR2 FYEKMQ (reference sequence). Trimming cost V 5 bases and J 0 bases, with 12 bases left between them. CDR3 in amino acids: CASSGGTSSTDTQYF. The CDR3 DNA reads as TGTGCCAGCAGCGGGGGGACCTCTAGCACAGATACGCAGTATTTT.

The V and J genes are TRBV24-1 and TRBJ1-5, with D maybe TRBD1 (5 bases). CDR3 size: 14 residues. Germline loops: CDR1 KGHDR, CDR2 SFDVKD. The V end was cut by 9 bases, the J end by 2 bases, with 13 bases between. CDR3 residues: CATGTGGGNQPQHF. The CDR3 DNA reads as TGTGCCACCGGCACGGGGGGGGGCAATCAGCCCCAGCATTTT.

The V gene is TRBV7-9, the J gene TRBJ1-4, with a tentative D call TRBD1 (6 bases). V lost 1 base and J lost 8, with 14 bases in between. Germline CDR1 is SEHNR and CDR2 is FQNEAQ (reference sequence). The CDR3 totals 15 residues. Here the CDR3 reads CASSLDYSGTEKLFF. CDR3 nucleotide sequence: TGTGCCAGCAGCTTAGATTATTCCGGGACAGAAAAACTGTTTTTT.

The chain recombines TRBV7-3 with TRBJ2-3, with 8 bases that match TRBD1. CDR1 SGHTA and CDR2 FQGTGA come from the germline V gene. The CDR3 spans 13 residues. J gave up 3 bases and V 5 bases, and 1 base lay outside the gene matches. CDR3 residues: CASSRQGTDTQYF. The CDR3 DNA follows: TGTGCCAGCAGCCGACAGGGGACAGATACGCAGTATTTT.

This clone was observed once. The chain joins TRBV27 to TRBJ1-5; the D gene is possibly TRBD1 (6 bases). V lost 3 bases to trimming and J lost 5 bases, with 11 bases between them. The germline V gene has CDR1 MNHEY and CDR2 SMNVEV (reference sequence). The CDR3 has 14 amino acids. The CDR3 spells CASSFQGIHQPQHF. The CDR3 DNA sequence: TGTGCCAGCAGTTTTCAGGGGATCCATCAGCCCCAGCATTTT.

This clone was observed a few times. The chain links TRBV6-2 or TRBV6-3 to TRBJ2-1, with TRBD2 matching 7 bases. There are 15 residues in the CDR3. V was clipped by 4 bases and J by 4 bases; unmatched bases: 7. The germline V gene encodes CDR1 MNHEY and CDR2 SVGEGT. The CDR3 sequence is CASSWEGLPYNEQFF. The CDR3 DNA follows: TGTGCCAGCAGTTGGGAGGGACTCCCTTACAATGAGCAGTTCTTC.